The 27 T cell receptor beta chains presented below share a single source sample, sequenced in a study of CD8 T cells in ankylosing spondylitis (dated by TCRdb to 2016 to 2017). Libraries were constructed by 5' RACE. These reads were obtained on an Illumina HiSeq 2500. Using fastp at Q25 and MiXCR, TCRdb reprocessed the public reads and kept productive beta chains. Every distinct CDR3 protein forms one entry, paired with its most common genes and DNA. Recorded for this sample are about 140,000 distinct CDR3 sequences; 7% to 9% of them occurred a single time. The top ten clones comprise roughly 7.2% of the sample. Material for sequencing was synovial fluid, either unsorted or a sorted T cell fraction (not recorded which). These receptors were obtained from a male donor with ankylosing spondylitis.

At least ten counts were recorded for this clonotype. The rearrangement links TRBV11-2 to TRBJ1-2, with TRBD1 matching 7 bases. CDR1 is SGHAT, CDR2 FQNNGV, per germline. Trimming took 3 bases from V and 8 from J; bases not matched to a gene: 3. The CDR3 extends over 12 amino acids. This CDR3 reads CASSFPQGGYTF. The CDR3 bases are TGTGCCAGCAGCTTCCCACAGGGGGGCTACACCTTC. Complete variable domain (other parts from reference TRBV11-2 and TRBJ1-2): EAGVAQSPRYKIIEKRQSVAFWCNPISGHATLYWYQQILGQGPKLLIQFQNNGVVDDSQLPKDRFSAERLKGVDSTLKIQPAKLEDSAVYLCASSFPQGGYTFGSGTRLTVV.

There are many counts of this clonotype. The chain employs TRBV6-2 or TRBV6-3 and TRBJ2-7; D perhaps matches TRBD1 (6 bases). Germline assignment: CDR1 MNHEY and CDR2 SVGEGT. V lost 2 bases and J lost 2, with 7 bases in between. The CDR3 has 13 amino acids. The CDR3 DNA sequence: TGTGCCAGCAGTTACCGGGACACCTACGAGCAGTACTTC. It encodes CASSYRDTYEQYF.

The chain joins TRBV10-3 to TRBJ1-4, with 11 bases lining up with TRBD1. This CDR3 has 14 residues. V was pared by 6 bases and J by 12 bases, with 9 bases of the junction left unmatched. The germline gives CDR1 ENHRY, CDR2 SYGVKD. In nucleotides, the CDR3 is TGTGCCATCAGGGCGGACAGGGGGCGCGAGGAACTGTTTTTT. It codes for CAIRADRGREELFF.

This clonotype was observed many times. The V call is TRBV7-6, the J call TRBJ1-1; D is unresolved. Germline V lookup: CDR1 SGHVS, CDR2 FNYEAQ. The CDR3 totals 14 residues. Deletions cut 1 base from V and 0 bases from J, with 6 bases between. CDR3: CASSLVTLNTEAFF. In DNA form, the CDR3 reads TGTGCCAGCAGCTTAGTCACCCTGAACACTGAAGCTTTCTTT.

V is TRBV6-2 or TRBV6-3 and J is TRBJ1-1, with 10 bases that match TRBD1. The CDR3 has 17 amino acids. V trimming: 6 bases; J trimming: 0 bases; junction bases outside the gene matches: 10. Germline V gene lookup returns CDR1 MNHEY and CDR2 SVGEGT. The chain's CDR3 is CASREGMGQGMNTEAFF. CDR3 nucleotides: TGTGCCAGCAGGGAAGGAATGGGACAGGGGATGAACACTGAAGCTTTCTTT.

The sample holds many counts of this clonotype. V usage is TRBV28 and J usage is TRBJ1-2; D possibly corresponds to TRBD1 (5 bases). There are 12 residues in the CDR3. The V end lost 7 bases, the J end lost 4 bases, and 10 bases lay between the germline ends. Germline CDR1 reads MDHEN; CDR2 reads SYDVKM. The CDR3 is CASTGHGYGYTF. In nucleotides, the CDR3 is TGTGCCAGCACGGGGCATGGCTATGGCTACACCTTC.

This clonotype came up many times. This chain connects TRBV7-9 to TRBJ1-1, with D possibly TRBD1 on 5 matching bases. Germline V gene data show CDR1 as SEHNR and CDR2 as FQNEAQ (reference sequence). CDR3 length: 15 residues. Trimming removed 2 bases from V and 3 bases from J, with 13 bases in between. The CDR3, as DNA: TGTGCCAGCAGCTTAACAGGTCGGGGTCACACTGAAGCTTTCTTT. Translation gives CASSLTGRGHTEAFF.

The sample holds many counts of this clonotype. The V call is TRBV18, the J call TRBJ1-2; a weak D match, TRBD1 (5 bases). CDR3 length: 12 residues. The V end lost 5 bases, the J end lost 7 bases, and 11 bases lay between the germline ends. CDR1 and CDR2 from the germline V gene are KGHSH and LQKENI. The CDR3 loop is CASSTQEAGYTF. The CDR3 bases are TGTGCCAGCTCAACACAGGAGGCTGGCTACACCTTC. Using reference TRBV18 and TRBJ1-2 for the parts outside the CDR3, the full variable domain is NAGVMQNPRHLVRRRGQEARLRCSPMKGHSHVYWYRQLPEEGLKFMVYLQKENIIDESGMPKERFSAEFPKEGPSILRIQQVVRGDSAAYFCASSTQEAGYTFGSGTRLTVV.

This clonotype was seen many times. The chain recombines TRBV5-6 with TRBJ2-1, with 10 bases that match TRBD2. CDR1 and CDR2 from the germline V gene are SGHDT and YYEEEE. V dropped 0 bases and J dropped 1; count of bases not matched to a gene: 19. The CDR3 loop spans 22 amino acids. CDR3 residues: CASSLVIGAGTSDRRSYNEQFF. The CDR3 nucleotides are TGTGCCAGCAGCTTGGTTATTGGCGCCGGGACTAGCGACAGACGTTCCTACAATGAGCAGTTCTTC.

As regards this clonotype: Just one base apart from a much larger clone, this may be a read error. Because it lacks the conserved phenylalanine or tryptophan at the end, this CDR3 is likely a read error. The chain uses TRBV20-1 and TRBJ2-3; 9 positions match TRBD2. J was trimmed by 5 bases and V by 3 bases; bases with no gene match: 6. Germline V CDR1 and CDR2: DFQATT, SNEGSKA (reference sequence). The CDR3 runs 14 residues. Here the CDR3 reads CSASQAGGGDTQYL. CDR3 coding DNA: TGCAGTGCTAGTCAAGCGGGGGGCGGAGATACGCAGTATCTT.

V and J are TRBV6-1 and TRBJ2-7, with unresolved D. Germline CDR1 is MNHNS and CDR2 is SASEGT. CDR3 length: 12 amino acids. V lost 6 bases and J 2 bases, leaving 8 bases between the germline ends. CDR3 bases: TGTGCCAGCAGCCCCCAAGCCTACGAGCAGTACTTC. Translating gives CASSPQAYEQYF.

This clonotype was found many times. The chain joins TRBV29-1 to TRBJ2-3, with D unresolved. V was trimmed by 6 bases and J by 2 bases, leaving 18 bases between them. Germline assignment: CDR1 SQVTM and CDR2 ANQGSEA. The CDR3 consists of 15 residues. The CDR3 protein is CSVRPFGALTDTQYF. The CDR3 DNA reads TGCAGCGTCCGCCCTTTCGGCGCCCTCACAGATACGCAGTATTTT.

This clonotype was recorded many times. J is TRBJ2-3 and V is TRBV5-1; no reliable D call. The CDR3 has 13 amino acids. Germline V gene lookup returns CDR1 SGHRS and CDR2 YFSETQ. The V end was cut by 5 bases, the J end by 2 bases, with 9 bases between. The CDR3 DNA sequence: TGCGCCAGCAGTGACCTACTCACAGATACGCAGTATTTT. Encoded protein: CASSDLLTDTQYF.

The chain couples TRBV6-1 to TRBJ2-3, with a weak D call TRBD1 (6 bases). Germline V gene data show CDR1 as MNHNS and CDR2 as SASEGT. This CDR3 is built from 14 residues. Trimming took 11 bases from V and 2 from J, leaving 17 bases between them. The CDR3 coding sequence is TGTGCCGCGCAGGGGTATAGAAACACAGATACGCAGTATTTT. Residues: CAAQGYRNTDTQYF.

A remark on this clonotype: The junction does not match germline at one end; this may be a read error. The DNA for the CDR3 is TGCAGTGCTAGCCGTGGTAGCAATCAGCACCAGCATTTT. Translation gives CSASRGSNQHQHF. V is TRBV20-1 and J is TRBJ1-5; no reliable D call. The length of the CDR3 is 13 residues. From germline, CDR1 is DFQATT and CDR2 SNEGSKA (reference sequence).

The V and J genes are TRBV24-1 and TRBJ1-3; D is ambiguous. The CDR3 extends over 14 amino acids. V shed 2 bases and J shed 0 bases, with 4 bases lying between them. Germline V gene sequence: CDR1 KGHDR, CDR2 SFDVKD. CDR3 in amino acids: CATSDSYSGNTIYF. CDR3 nucleotide sequence: TGTGCCACCAGTGATTCTTACTCTGGAAACACCATATATTTT.

This chain connects TRBV7-9 to TRBJ2-4, with D perhaps matching TRBD1 or TRBD2 (5 bases each). Germline values: CDR1 SEHNR, CDR2 FQNEAQ (reference sequence). V was shortened by 1 base and J by 8 bases, with 9 bases between the two germline ends. The CDR3 totals 13 residues. The CDR3: CASSLDGGDIQYF. As DNA, the CDR3 is TGTGCCAGCAGCTTAGATGGGGGTGACATTCAGTACTTC.

This clonotype showed up many times. The CDR3 sequence: CASSLVWGASNEQFF. In nucleotides, the CDR3 is TGTGCCAGCAGCTTAGTTTGGGGGGCTAGCAATGAGCAGTTCTTC. The chain recombines TRBV7-2 with TRBJ2-1; D assignment may be TRBD1 or TRBD2 (6 bases each). The CDR3 is 15 amino acids. Germline V gene data show CDR1 as SGHTA and CDR2 as FQGNSA. V lost 1 base and J lost 6, with 13 bases in between. The full variable domain, completed using reference TRBV7-2 and TRBJ2-1, is GAGVSQSPSNKVTEKGKDVELRCDPISGHTALYWYRQSLGQGLEFLIYFQGNSAPDKSGLPSDRFSAERTGGSVSTLTIQRTQQEDSAVYLCASSLVWGASNEQFFGPGTRLTVL.

This clonotype appeared many times. The chain uses TRBV24-1 and TRBJ1-3, with D possibly matching TRBD1 (5 bases). This CDR3 comprises 14 residues. V lost 3 bases to trimming and J lost 2 bases, with 7 bases between them. Germline V gene data show CDR1 as KGHDR and CDR2 as SFDVKD. CDR3 region: CATSDVRAGNTIYF. The CDR3 DNA is TGTGCCACCAGTGATGTCAGGGCTGGAAACACCATATATTTT.

This clonotype was detected ten times or more. This chain links TRBV28 with TRBJ2-5, with 12 positions matching TRBD2. The CDR3 loop spans 16 amino acids. V was pared by 6 bases and J by 7 bases, with 12 bases of the junction left unmatched. Looked up from germline, CDR1 is MDHEN and CDR2 is SYDVKM. As DNA, the CDR3 is TGTGCCAGCAGCGAGGGACTAGCGGGTCTTCGGGGGACCCAGTACTTC. Amino acids: CASSEGLAGLRGTQYF.

This clonotype was detected a few times. This chain connects TRBV2 to TRBJ1-1; weak D call: TRBD1 (5 bases). Germline lookup yields CDR1 SNHLY and CDR2 FYNNEI. The CDR3 totals 12 residues. V shed 8 bases and J shed 3 bases, with 10 bases lying between them. The CDR3 DNA reads TGTGCCAGCGTCGACAGTCACACTGAAGCTTTCTTT. Residues: CASVDSHTEAFF.

In its sample, this clonotype was seen many times. The J gene is TRBJ2-7, the V gene TRBV5-1, with D hard to call. The CDR3 runs 12 residues. V lost 4 bases, J lost 4 bases, and 9 bases lay in between. Germline V gene data show CDR1 as SGHRS and CDR2 as YFSETQ. Here the CDR3 reads CASSKETYEQYF. DNA for the CDR3: TGCGCCAGCAGCAAAGAAACGTACGAGCAGTACTTC.

This clonotype was detected many times. The chain combines TRBV7-2 with TRBJ1-3, with D perhaps matching TRBD1 (5 bases). Germline loops: CDR1 SGHTA, CDR2 FQGNSA. This CDR3 comprises 17 residues. The V gene lost 5 bases and the J gene lost 0 bases, with 17 bases spanning the gap. The CDR3 loop reads CASSPQIRANSGNTIYF. CDR3 coding DNA: TGTGCCAGCAGCCCGCAGATCAGGGCCAACTCTGGAAACACCATATATTTT.

The CDR3 loop reads CASSSGQGTEAFF. DNA for the CDR3: TGCGCCAGCAGCTCCGGACAGGGCACTGAAGCTTTCTTT. V is TRBV5-1 and J is TRBJ1-1, with 8 bases matching TRBD1. The CDR3 runs to 13 residues. Germline V gene lookup returns CDR1 SGHRS and CDR2 YFSETQ. V lost 3 bases to trimming and J lost 4 bases; unmatched junction nucleotides: 2.

This clonotype was observed at least ten times. The CDR3 spells CSVGGGFGTNEKLFF. The CDR3 nucleotides are TGCAGCGTTGGTGGAGGATTTGGGACTAATGAAAAACTGTTTTTT. V is TRBV29-1 and J is TRBJ1-4; no clear D gene. The CDR3 has 15 amino acids. V was clipped by 4 bases and J by 2 bases, with 14 bases between them. The germline CDR1 and CDR2 sequences are SQVTM and ANQGSEA.

The rearrangement links TRBV15 to TRBJ2-7, with D uncertain. V was pared by 3 bases and J by 3 bases, with 12 bases between. The CDR3 length is 14 residues. The V gene's germline CDR1 is LNHNV and CDR2 YYDKDF (reference sequence). This chain's CDR3 is CATSRGNANYEQYF. CDR3 coding DNA: TGTGCCACCAGCAGGGGGAACGCGAACTACGAGCAGTACTTC.

There are many counts of this clonotype. The rearrangement uses TRBV11-3 and TRBJ2-5, with unresolved D. The V end was cut by 0 bases, the J end by 8 bases, with 7 bases between. Germline-derived CDR1 and CDR2 are SGHNT and YENEEA. CDR3 length: 12 residues. CDR3 protein: CASSLEGRTQYF. In nucleotides, the CDR3 is TGTGCCAGCAGCTTAGAAGGCCGCACCCAGTACTTC.